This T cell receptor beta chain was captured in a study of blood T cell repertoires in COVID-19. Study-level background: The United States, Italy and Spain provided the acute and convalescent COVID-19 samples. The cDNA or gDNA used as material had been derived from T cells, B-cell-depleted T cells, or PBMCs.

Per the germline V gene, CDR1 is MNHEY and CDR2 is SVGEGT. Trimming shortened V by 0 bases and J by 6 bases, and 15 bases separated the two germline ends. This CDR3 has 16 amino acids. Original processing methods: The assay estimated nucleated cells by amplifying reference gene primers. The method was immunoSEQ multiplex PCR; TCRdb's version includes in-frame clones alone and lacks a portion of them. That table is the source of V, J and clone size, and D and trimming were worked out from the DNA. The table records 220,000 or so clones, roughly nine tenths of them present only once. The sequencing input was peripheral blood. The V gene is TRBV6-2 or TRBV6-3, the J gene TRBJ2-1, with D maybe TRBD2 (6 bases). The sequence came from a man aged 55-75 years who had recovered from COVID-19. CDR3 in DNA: TGTGCCAGCAGTTACTCGGGAGGCCAATCGTTCAATGAGCAGTTCTTC. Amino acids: CASSYSGGQSFNEQFF.